The text below deals with one TCR beta chain. Antigen: not known. The CDR3 contains 15 residues. The germline V and J ends were trimmed by 1 base and 7 bases, with 14 bases remaining between them. Looked up from germline, CDR1 is SEHNR and CDR2 is FQNEAQ (reference sequence). TCRdb reprocessed the 5' RACE reads via MiXCR and lists one record per CDR3 protein. The table records about 800,000 distinct CDR3 sequences, approximately 12% of them present only once. This entry is derived from a study of CD8 T cells in ankylosing spondylitis. General study results and limits: For ankylosing spondylitis blood, a TCR beta motif of 7 to 9 highly homologous variants appeared characteristic. Significant enrichment of disease-linked clones was reportedly seen in matched ankylosing spondylitis synovial fluid.

The origin of this receptor is a male donor with ankylosing spondylitis. V and J are TRBV7-9 and TRBJ2-1, with D possibly matching TRBD2 (7 bases). Sequencing used blood, either unsorted or a sorted T cell fraction (not recorded which). DNA of the CDR3: TGTGCCAGCAGCTTAGGGCCTAGGGGGGGTAATGAGCAGTTCTTC. Amino acids: CASSLGPRGGNEQFF.